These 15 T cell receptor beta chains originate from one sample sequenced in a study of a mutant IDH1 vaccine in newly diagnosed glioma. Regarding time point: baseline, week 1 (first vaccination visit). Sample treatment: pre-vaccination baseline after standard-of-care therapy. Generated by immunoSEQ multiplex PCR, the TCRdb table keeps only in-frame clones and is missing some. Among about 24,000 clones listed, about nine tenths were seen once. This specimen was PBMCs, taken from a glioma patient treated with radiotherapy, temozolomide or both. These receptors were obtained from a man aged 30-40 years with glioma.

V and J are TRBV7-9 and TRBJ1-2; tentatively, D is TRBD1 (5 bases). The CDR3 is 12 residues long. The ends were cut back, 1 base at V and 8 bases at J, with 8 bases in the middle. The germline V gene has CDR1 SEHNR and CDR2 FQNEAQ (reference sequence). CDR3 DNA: TGTGCCAGCAGCTTAGAAGGGGAAGGCTACACCTTC. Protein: CASSLEGEGYTF.

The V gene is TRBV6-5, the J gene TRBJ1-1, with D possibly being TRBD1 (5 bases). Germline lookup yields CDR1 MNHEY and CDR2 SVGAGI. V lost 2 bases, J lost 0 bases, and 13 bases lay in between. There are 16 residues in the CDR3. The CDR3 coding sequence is TGTGCCAGCAGTTACAGGGGAACAAAGTTGAACACTGAAGCTTTCTTT. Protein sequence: CASSYRGTKLNTEAFF.

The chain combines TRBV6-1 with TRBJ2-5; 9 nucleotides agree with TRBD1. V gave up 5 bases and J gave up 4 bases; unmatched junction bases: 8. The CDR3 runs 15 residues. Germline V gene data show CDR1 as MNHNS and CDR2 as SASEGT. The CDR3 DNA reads TGTGCCAGCAGTAGGACAGGGGCAGGAGGAGAGACCCAGTACTTC. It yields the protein CASSRTGAGGETQYF.

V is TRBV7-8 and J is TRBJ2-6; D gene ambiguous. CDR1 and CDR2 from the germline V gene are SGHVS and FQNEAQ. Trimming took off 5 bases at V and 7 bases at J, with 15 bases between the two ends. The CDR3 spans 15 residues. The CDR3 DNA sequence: TGTGCCAGCAGCCCGGGCCCACTGGGAGCCAACGTCCTGACTTTC. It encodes CASSPGPLGANVLTF. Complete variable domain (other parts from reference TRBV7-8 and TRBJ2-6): GAGVSQSPRYKVAKRGQDVALRCDPISGHVSLFWYQQALGQGPEFLTYFQNEAQLDKSGLPSDRFFAERPEGSVSTLKIQRTQQEDSAVYLCASSPGPLGANVLTFGAGSRLTVL.

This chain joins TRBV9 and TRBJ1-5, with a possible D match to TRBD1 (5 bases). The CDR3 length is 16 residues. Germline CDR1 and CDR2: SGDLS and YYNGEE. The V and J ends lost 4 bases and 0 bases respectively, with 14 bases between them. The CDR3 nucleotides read TGTGCCAGCAGCCCTGGGGGATCTCATAGCAATCAGCCCCAGCATTTT. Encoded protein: CASSPGGSHSNQPQHF.

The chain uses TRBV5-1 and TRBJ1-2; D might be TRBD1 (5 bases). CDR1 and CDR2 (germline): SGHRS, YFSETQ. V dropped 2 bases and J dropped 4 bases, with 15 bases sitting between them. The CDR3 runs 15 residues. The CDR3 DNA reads TGCGCCAGCAGCTTCGGGACTCCGAGTTCCTATGGCTACACCTTC. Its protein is CASSFGTPSSYGYTF.

As DNA, the CDR3 is TGTGCCAGTAGTATCAGACAGGGCTATGGCTACACCTTC. Its protein product is CASSIRQGYGYTF. The chain links TRBV19 to TRBJ1-2; 7 nucleotides align to TRBD1. Germline V gene data show CDR1 as LNHDA and CDR2 as SQIVND (reference sequence). J lost 4 bases, V lost 3 bases, and 2 bases had no gene match. The CDR3 is 13 amino acids.

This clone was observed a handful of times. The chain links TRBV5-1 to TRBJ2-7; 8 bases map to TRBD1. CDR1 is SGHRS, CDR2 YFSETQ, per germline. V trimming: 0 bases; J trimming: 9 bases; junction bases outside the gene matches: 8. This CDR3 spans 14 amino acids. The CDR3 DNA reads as TGCGCCAGCAGCTTGGCTCAACAGGGGGAGGTGCAGTACTTC. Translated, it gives CASSLAQQGEVQYF.

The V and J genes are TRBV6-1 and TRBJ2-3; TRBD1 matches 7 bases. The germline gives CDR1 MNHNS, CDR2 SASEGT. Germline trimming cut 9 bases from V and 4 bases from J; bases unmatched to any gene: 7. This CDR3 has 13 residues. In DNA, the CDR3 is TGTGCCAGTAACCGACAGGGCCCAGATACGCAGTATTTT. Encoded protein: CASNRQGPDTQYF.

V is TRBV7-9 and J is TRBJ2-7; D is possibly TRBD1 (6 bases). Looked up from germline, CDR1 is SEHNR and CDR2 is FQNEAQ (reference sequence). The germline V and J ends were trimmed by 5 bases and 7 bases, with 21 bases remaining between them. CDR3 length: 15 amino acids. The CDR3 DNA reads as TGTGCCAGCAGCCCCCCTAACAGGGAGCGTTTGGAGCAGTACTTC. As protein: CASSPPNRERLEQYF.

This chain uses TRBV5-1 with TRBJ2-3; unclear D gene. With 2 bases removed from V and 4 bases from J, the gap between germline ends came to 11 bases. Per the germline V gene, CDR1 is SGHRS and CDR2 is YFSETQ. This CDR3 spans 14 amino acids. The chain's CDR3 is CASSLNSPPDTQYF. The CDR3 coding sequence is TGCGCCAGCAGCTTAAACAGTCCCCCAGATACGCAGTATTTT.

In DNA form, the CDR3 reads TGTGCCAGCAGTCAGACAGGGGGCTTCCGGCAGCCCCAGCATTTT. It codes for CASSQTGGFRQPQHF. The rearrangement uses TRBV2 and TRBJ1-5; 10 bases are a match to TRBD1. The CDR3 loop spans 15 amino acids. Germline V gives CDR1 SNHLY, CDR2 FYNNEI. V lost 5 bases, J lost 7 bases, and 8 bases stayed unmatched.

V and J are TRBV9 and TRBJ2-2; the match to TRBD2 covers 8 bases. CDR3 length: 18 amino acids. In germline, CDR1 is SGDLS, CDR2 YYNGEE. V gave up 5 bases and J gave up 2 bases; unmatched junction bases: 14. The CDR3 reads CASRFPRLAGANTGELFF. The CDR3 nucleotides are TGTGCCAGCAGGTTTCCGCGGCTAGCGGGTGCTAACACCGGGGAGCTGTTTTTT.

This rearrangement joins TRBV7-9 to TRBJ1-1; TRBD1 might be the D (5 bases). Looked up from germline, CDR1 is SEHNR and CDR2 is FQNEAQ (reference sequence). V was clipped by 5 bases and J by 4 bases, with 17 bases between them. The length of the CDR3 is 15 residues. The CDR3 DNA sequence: TGTGCCAGCAGCCTTCTAAGTCCTCAGGGCACTGAAGCTTTCTTT. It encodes CASSLLSPQGTEAFF.

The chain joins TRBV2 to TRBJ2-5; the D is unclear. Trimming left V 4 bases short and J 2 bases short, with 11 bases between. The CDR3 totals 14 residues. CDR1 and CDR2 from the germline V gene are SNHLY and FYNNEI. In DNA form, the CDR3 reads TGTGCCAGCAGTGCGTACAGCCTACAAGAGACCCAGTACTTC. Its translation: CASSAYSLQETQYF. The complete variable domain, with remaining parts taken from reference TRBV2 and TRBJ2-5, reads EPEVTQTPSHQVTQMGQEVILRCVPISNHLYFYWYRQILGQKVEFLVSFYNNEISEKSEIFDDQFSVERPDGSNFTLKIRSTKLEDSAMYFCASSAYSLQETQYFGPGTRLLVL.